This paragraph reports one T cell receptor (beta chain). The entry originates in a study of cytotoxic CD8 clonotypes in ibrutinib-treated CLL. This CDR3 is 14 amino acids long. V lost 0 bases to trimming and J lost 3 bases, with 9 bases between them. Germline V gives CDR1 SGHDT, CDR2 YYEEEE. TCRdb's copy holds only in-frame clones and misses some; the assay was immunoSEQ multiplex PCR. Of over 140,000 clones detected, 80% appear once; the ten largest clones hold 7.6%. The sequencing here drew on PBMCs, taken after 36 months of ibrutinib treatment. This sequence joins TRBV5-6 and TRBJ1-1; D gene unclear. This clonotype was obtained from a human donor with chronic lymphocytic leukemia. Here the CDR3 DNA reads TGTGCCAGCAGCTTGGGAGGAGGATACACTGAAGCTTTCTTT. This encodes CASSLGGGYTEAFF.